Given below is one TCR beta chain in context. The antigen is not known. The sample belongs to a study of post-analysis software for immune sequencing data. Findings of the study overall: When the samples were clustered directly with F measure, those that had been prepared in the same batch showed strong co-clustering.

Unique molecular identifiers were built into the TCR beta cDNA libraries. The authors obtained approximately 540,000 cDNA molecules from roughly 1.1 to 9.2 million T cells. TCRdb processed the PCR reads anew with MiXCR; each CDR3 protein has one entry. The sample lists about 540,000 distinct CDR3 sequences; approximately 34% were seen once. This receptor was taken from a girl under 18 with multiple sclerosis. Input material: blood.

The DNA of the CDR3 is TGCGCCAGCAGCTTGTATAGACAGCCGAACACTGAAGCTTTCTTT. Translated: CASSLYRQPNTEAFF. The chain has TRBV5-1 and TRBJ1-1; D is perhaps TRBD1 (5 bases). Germline lookup yields CDR1 SGHRS and CDR2 YFSETQ. The CDR3 contains 15 residues. The V gene lost 1 base and the J gene lost 1 base, with 11 bases spanning the gap.